A selection of T cell receptor beta chains follows, all from one sample in a study of blood T cell repertoires in COVID-19. Some clones are missing from TCRdb's copy, which holds only in-frame ones; the method was immunoSEQ multiplex PCR. The profile covers under 150,000 clones, with more than 80% appearing a single time and 4.6% taken by the ten largest. Sequencing was performed on peripheral blood. These receptors were taken from a woman aged 50 to 65 with acute or convalescent COVID-19. Each CDR3 is given with its conserved first and last residue.

>TRBJ1-1|TRBV2
CASRGQIYTEAFF
>TRBJ1-1|TRBV20-1
CSASRGANTEAFF
>TRBJ2-1|TRBV6-5
CASKAGTGNYNEQFF
>TRBJ1-2|TRBV7-8
CASKGAEYGYTF
>TRBJ2-3|TRBV11-2
CASSPLTSVSTDTQYF
>TRBJ2-7|TRBV4-3
CASSQDTSGAYEQYF
>TRBJ2-1|TRBV19
CASSTGTSGIYNEQFF
>TRBJ1-4|TRBV28
CASTATGGLRGGATNEKLFF
>TRBJ2-5|TRBV7-9
CASSLLERAARETQYF
>TRBJ1-2|TRBV29-1
CSAGLQGHGYTF
>TRBJ2-5|TRBV19
CASTPQPGQVETQYF
>TRBJ1-5|TRBV3-1/TRBV3-2
CASSQAGTGYSNQPQHF
>TRBJ2-1|TRBV29-1
CSVDGGGSYNEQFF
>TRBJ2-1|TRBV7-3
CASSLTKTSGFNEQFF
>TRBJ2-7|TRBV6-6
CASSRRLAGDGYEQYF
>TRBJ1-1|TRBV5-1
CASSLAGRGSAAFF
>TRBJ1-2|TRBV12-3/TRBV12-4
CASSQDSNYGYTF
>TRBJ2-3|TRBV19
CASSIGTTSTDTQYF
>TRBJ2-5|TRBV29-1
CSVEEALAGGKETQYF
>TRBJ2-1|TRBV3-1/TRBV3-2
CASSPSGVRSNEQFF
>TRBJ2-6|TRBV19
CASSSLTGANVLTF
>TRBJ2-1|TRBV19
CASSMAVATYNEQFF
>TRBJ2-7|TRBV5-6
CASSLAPAGGGEQYF
>TRBJ2-1|TRBV4-3
CASSQIGLAGGNNEQFF
>TRBJ1-1|TRBV10-3
CAISGDRAAGTEAFF
>TRBJ1-3|TRBV30
CAWSGQRSGNTIYF
>TRBJ2-1|TRBV6-5
CASNIYREQFF
>TRBJ2-7|TRBV19
CASSIGQGRGEQYF
>TRBJ1-1|TRBV19
CASSMGDFEAFF
>TRBJ1-5|TRBV2
CASSVWGQPQHF